What follows describes a single T cell receptor beta chain. This entry is derived from a study of CD8+ T cells in alopecia areata. Separation by sorting yielded CD4+ and CD8+ T cells from PBMCs. After isolation, RNA underwent reverse transcription to generate cDNA as the sequencing template. The assay was immunoSEQ multiplex PCR, and TCRdb's table has in-frame clones only and misses some. The sample lists over 150,000 clones; roughly 65% were seen once. Per germline, CDR1 SNHLY and CDR2 FYNNEI. Trimming removed 6 bases at V and 7 bases at J, with 6 bases between. The CDR3 covers 10 residues. This sequence was found in a human donor with alopecia areata. Source: CD4+ T cells sorted from blood, taken at week 0. The gene calls are TRBV2 and TRBJ2-5; unclear D gene. The CDR3 loop reads CASRKGTQYF. DNA for the CDR3: TGTGCCAGCAGGAAGGGGACCCAGTACTTC. The entire variable domain, with the rest obtained from reference TRBV2 and TRBJ2-5, is as follows: EPEVTQTPSHQVTQMGQEVILRCVPISNHLYFYWYRQILGQKVEFLVSFYNNEISEKSEIFDDQFSVERPDGSNFTLKIRSTKLEDSAMYFCASRKGTQYFGPGTRLLVL.